This TCR beta chain was sequenced in a study of blood T cell repertoires in COVID-19. Looking at the study overall: The United States, Italy and Spain provided the acute and convalescent COVID-19 samples. Sources were T cells, B-cell-depleted T cells, or PBMCs; the material itself was cDNA or gDNA.

Profiling relied on immunoSEQ multiplex PCR, and the TCRdb table lists in-frame clones only, not all of them. The profile shows 150,000 to 200,000 clones, about 92% of them singletons. The clonotype was recovered from a man aged 30 to 39 with COVID-19, enrolled during active disease. Specimen: peripheral blood.

The CDR3 sequence: CASSQDSDRVFGNTIYF. DNA of the CDR3: TGCGCCAGCAGCCAAGATTCGGACAGGGTTTTCGGAAACACCATATATTTT. The genes are TRBV4-3 and TRBJ1-3; 8 bases line up with TRBD1. This CDR3 is built from 17 residues. Trimming cost V 0 bases and J 4 bases; bases outside gene matches: 8. Germline V gives CDR1 LGHNA, CDR2 YSLEER.